The 31 T cell receptor beta chains presented below share a single source sample, sequenced in a study of blood T cell repertoires in COVID-19. Method: immunoSEQ multiplex PCR; TCRdb's copy keeps in-frame clones and lacks some. The table lists just over 300,000 clones, roughly 89% of them singletons. The material sequenced was peripheral blood. The receptors come from a woman aged 25 to 39 with COVID-19, enrolled during active disease.

This rearrangement joins TRBV7-9 to TRBJ2-3, with a tentative D call TRBD2 (5 bases). This CDR3 contains 18 residues. The germline CDR1 and CDR2 sequences are SEHNR and FQNEAQ (reference sequence). Trimming removed 4 bases at V and 0 bases at J, with 20 bases between. The CDR3 reads CASSSGLGFGPSTDTQYF. In DNA form, the CDR3 reads TGTGCCAGCAGCTCCGGACTTGGATTTGGGCCTAGCACAGATACGCAGTATTTT.

This rearrangement joins TRBV25-1 to TRBJ1-2, with D tentatively TRBD1 (5 bases). V lost 4 bases and J lost 4, with 16 bases in between. This CDR3 has 15 residues. The germline CDR1 and CDR2 sequences are MGHDK and SYGVNS. CDR3 nucleotides: TGTGCCAGCAGTGTAATGCGGGGCGGCCTCTATGGCTACACCTTC. Residues: CASSVMRGGLYGYTF.

This clone was detected only once. This sample includes further DNA sequences coding for the same CDR3. The gene calls are TRBV28 and TRBJ1-5; 7 bases are shared with TRBD1. The CDR3 contains 14 residues. The germline V gene encodes CDR1 MDHEN and CDR2 SYDVKM. The trim removed 3 bases at V and 1 base at J, leaving 0 bases unmatched. The CDR3 nucleotides are TGTGCCAGCAGTTTGACAGGGAGCAATCAGCCCCAGCATTTT. Its protein is CASSLTGSNQPQHF.

The chain joins TRBV4-1 to TRBJ1-3; no firm D call. V dropped 0 bases and J dropped 2 bases, with 8 bases sitting between them. The CDR3 is 15 amino acids. CDR1 is MGHRA and CDR2 is YSYEKL in the germline V gene. Here the CDR3 reads CASSQDGQAGNTIYF. The CDR3 region has the DNA TGCGCCAGCAGCCAAGATGGGCAGGCTGGAAACACCATATATTTT.

The chain links TRBV30 to TRBJ1-5; the D is unclear. This CDR3 region has 13 residues. V lost 0 bases and J 6 bases, leaving 9 bases between the germline ends. Germline values: CDR1 GTSNPN, CDR2 SVGIG (reference sequence). The DNA of the CDR3 is TGTGCCTGGAGTGTAAAAGGGAGTCAGCCCCAGCATTTT. Its protein product is CAWSVKGSQPQHF. Full variable domain (rest looked up from reference TRBV30 and TRBJ1-5): SQTIHQWPATLVQPVGSPLSLECTVEGTSNPNLYWYRQAAGRGLQLLFYSVGIGQISSEVPQNLSASRPQDRQFILSSKKLLLSDSGFYLCAWSVKGSQPQHFGDGTRLSIL.

The rearrangement joins TRBV9 to TRBJ2-5, with D possibly being TRBD2 (7 bases). Trimming pared 2 bases from V and 1 base from J, leaving 12 bases between. The CDR3 spans 15 residues. Looked up from germline, CDR1 is SGDLS and CDR2 is YYNGEE. The CDR3 nucleotides read TGTGCCAGCAGCGTCTTGGCGGGGGCCCAAGAGACCCAGTACTTC. Encoded protein: CASSVLAGAQETQYF.

The V and J genes are TRBV7-9 and TRBJ2-4; possible D gene TRBD2, 6 bases. Between the trimmed V and J ends, which lost 3 bases and 5 bases, there was a span of 11 bases. This CDR3 has 14 residues. CDR1 and CDR2 from the germline V gene are SEHNR and FQNEAQ (reference sequence). The CDR3 protein is CASSLRGGENIQYF. CDR3 nucleotides: TGTGCCAGCAGCTTGAGGGGCGGGGAAAACATTCAGTACTTC.

The chain employs TRBV19 and TRBJ1-5; 8 bases are a match to TRBD1. The CDR3 extends over 15 amino acids. V lost 4 bases to trimming and J lost 5 bases; unmatched junction nucleotides: 7. Germline CDR1 and CDR2: LNHDA and SQIVND (reference sequence). The DNA of the CDR3 is TGTGCCAGTAGTAGAGGACAGGGACAGGATCAGCCCCAGCATTTT. Encoded protein: CASSRGQGQDQPQHF.

The rearrangement joins TRBV30 to TRBJ2-5, with 9 bases aligning to TRBD1. The CDR3 has 13 amino acids. V was pared by 6 bases and J by 3 bases, with 5 bases of the junction left unmatched. Germline CDR1 is GTSNPN and CDR2 is SVGIG (reference sequence). The CDR3 region has the DNA TGTGCCTGCATGGGACAGGGTAAAGAGACCCAGTACTTC. This encodes CACMGQGKETQYF. The whole variable domain, remainder taken from reference TRBV30 and TRBJ2-5, is SQTIHQWPATLVQPVGSPLSLECTVEGTSNPNLYWYRQAAGRGLQLLFYSVGIGQISSEVPQNLSASRPQDRQFILSSKKLLLSDSGFYLCACMGQGKETQYFGPGTRLLVL.

This chain links TRBV2 with TRBJ2-3, with a weak D call TRBD1 (5 bases). This CDR3 region has 11 residues. From germline, CDR1 is SNHLY and CDR2 FYNNEI. Trimming shortened V by 6 bases and J by 8 bases, and 9 bases separated the two germline ends. The CDR3 protein is CASRGQGTQYF. CDR3 nucleotides: TGTGCCAGCAGGGGGCAGGGTACGCAGTATTTT.

The chain is built from TRBV6-7 and TRBJ1-2, with D tentatively TRBD1 (6 bases). TRBV6-7 is flagged as an ORF with uncertain function. The CDR3 sequence is 19 residues long. V shed 0 bases and J shed 9 bases, with 29 bases lying between them. This chain's CDR3 is CASSYSMTGPNNRARCYTF. Here the CDR3 DNA reads TGTGCCAGCAGTTACTCGATGACCGGCCCTAACAACAGGGCGAGGTGCTACACCTTC.

The rearrangement links TRBV18 to TRBJ1-1, with TRBD1 matching over 8 bases. From germline, CDR1 is KGHSH and CDR2 LQKENI. This CDR3 is built from 15 residues. V dropped 4 bases and J dropped 5; count of bases not matched to a gene: 9. CDR3 residues: CASSLGQGRGTEAFF. For the CDR3, the DNA is TGTGCCAGCTCACTAGGACAGGGCAGAGGGACTGAAGCTTTCTTT.

The rearrangement uses TRBV2 and TRBJ1-1, with D maybe TRBD1 (5 bases). Germline V gene data show CDR1 as SNHLY and CDR2 as FYNNEI. The CDR3 covers 14 residues. V was cut by 8 bases and J by 3 bases, with 16 bases left in between. The CDR3 loop reads CASRLSGVDTEAFF. Here the CDR3 DNA reads TGTGCCAGCCGTCTGTCGGGGGTGGACACTGAAGCTTTCTTT.

This clone was counted a single time. The chain carries TRBV7-8 and TRBJ2-6; 7 bases are shared with TRBD1. This CDR3 has 18 amino acids. V lost 5 bases, J lost 4 bases, and 14 bases stayed unmatched. CDR1 and CDR2 from the germline V gene are SGHVS and FQNEAQ. DNA for the CDR3: TGTGCCAGCAGCAACCAGGACAGGTTAAAGACAGGGGCCAACGTCCTGACTTTC. Protein product: CASSNQDRLKTGANVLTF.

J is TRBJ2-3 and V is TRBV28; 7 nucleotides align to TRBD2. The CDR3 is made up of 15 amino acids. With 5 bases clipped from V and 4 bases from J, the junction kept 9 bases outside the gene matches. Germline V gene data show CDR1 as MDHEN and CDR2 as SYDVKM. CDR3 sequence reads: CASSGPGRVPDTQYF. As DNA, the CDR3 is TGTGCCAGCAGTGGCCCGGGGAGGGTACCAGATACGCAGTATTTT.

This clone has just one count. The chain is built from TRBV12-3 or TRBV12-4 and TRBJ1-2, with 7 bases matching TRBD1. The V and J ends lost 4 bases and 6 bases, in that order; junction bases with no gene match: 5. There are 13 residues in the CDR3. CDR3 region: CASSSDRVDGYTF. CDR3 sequence (DNA): TGTGCCAGCAGTTCTGACAGGGTAGATGGCTACACCTTC.

This clone came up once. This rearrangement joins TRBV6-2 or TRBV6-3 to TRBJ1-1; TRBD1 aligns across 7 bases. This CDR3 is built from 13 residues. CDR1 MNHEY and CDR2 SVGEGT come from the germline V gene. V trimming: 5 bases; J trimming: 2 bases; junction bases outside the gene matches: 2. The CDR3 DNA reads TGTGCCAGCAGTGGGACAGTCAACACTGAAGCTTTCTTT. As protein: CASSGTVNTEAFF.

The chain employs TRBV10-2 and TRBJ2-3, with 9 bases fitting TRBD1. CDR3 size: 14 residues. V lost 6 bases and J lost 5; bases outside the gene matches: 6. CDR1 WSHSY and CDR2 SAAADI come from the germline V gene. CDR3 coding DNA: TGCGCCAGCAGAGCACAGGGGGCATTAGATACGCAGTATTTT. Its protein product is CASRAQGALDTQYF.

V usage is TRBV4-3 and J usage is TRBJ1-4; D is unclear. The CDR3 is 15 residues long. From germline, CDR1 is LGHNA and CDR2 YSLEER. The V end lost 4 bases, the J end lost 0 bases, and 9 bases lay between the germline ends. The CDR3 here is CASSPFEATNEKLFF. CDR3 coding DNA: TGCGCCAGCAGCCCATTTGAGGCAACTAATGAAAAACTGTTTTTT.

This chain joins TRBV3-1 (or the pseudogene TRBV3-2) and TRBJ1-2, with 9 bases aligning to TRBD1. CDR1 is LGHDT, CDR2 YNNKEL, per germline (reference sequence). The ends lost 4 bases at V and 3 bases at J; junction bases unmatched: 18. This CDR3 comprises 19 residues. CDR3 DNA sequence: TGTGCCAGCAGCCCCGTCTCCGGGACAGGGAATGTAAGGGACTATGGCTACACCTTC. Encoded protein: CASSPVSGTGNVRDYGYTF.

The CDR3 DNA reads TGTGCCAGCAGTTTCCGTGGAGCCCAGCATTTT. This gives the protein CASSFRGAQHF. This chain connects TRBV28 to TRBJ1-5; D call uncertain. The CDR3 runs to 11 residues. Trimming took 3 bases from V and 11 from J, leaving 8 bases between them. Germline V CDR1 and CDR2: MDHEN, SYDVKM.

The chain is built from TRBV19 and TRBJ2-7; 12 nucleotides match TRBD1. Germline loops: CDR1 LNHDA, CDR2 SQIVND (reference sequence). The CDR3 has 15 amino acids. Trimming cost V 5 bases and J 2 bases; bases outside gene matches: 4. The CDR3 here is CASSPGTGGTYEQYF. The CDR3 nucleotides read TGTGCCAGTAGTCCCGGGACAGGGGGCACCTACGAGCAGTACTTC.

J is TRBJ2-7 and V is TRBV12-3 or TRBV12-4, with 8 bases lining up with TRBD2. The V gene end was trimmed by 3 bases and the J gene end by 5 bases; junction bases not matched to a gene: 3. This CDR3 spans 13 amino acids. CDR3 loop: CASSFKRGHEQYF. In nucleotides, the CDR3 is TGTGCCAGCAGTTTCAAGCGGGGGCACGAGCAGTACTTC.

The chain is built from TRBV27 and TRBJ2-3, with 13 bases fitting TRBD2. In germline, CDR1 is MNHEY, CDR2 SMNVEV (reference sequence). The CDR3 runs to 15 residues. Unmatched junction bases numbered 7, after V lost 5 bases and J lost 8 bases. The DNA of the CDR3 is TGTGCCAGCAGTATACTAGCGGGGGGGCGGGGTACGCAGTATTTT. This sequence encodes CASSILAGGRGTQYF.

The rearrangement uses TRBV5-1 and TRBJ2-2, with 10 bases that match TRBD2. The CDR3 spans 18 residues. The V gene's germline CDR1 is SGHRS and CDR2 YFSETQ. Trimming at V came to 0 bases and at J to 0 bases, leaving 5 bases not matched to a gene. The CDR3 sequence: CASSLEPSGGPNTGELFF. CDR3 nucleotide sequence: TGCGCCAGCAGCTTGGAGCCTAGCGGGGGCCCGAACACCGGGGAGCTGTTTTTT.

CDR3 sequence reads: CASSLRTSEQETQYF. The CDR3, as DNA: TGTGCCAGCAGCCTGAGGACTAGCGAGCAAGAGACCCAGTACTTC. V is TRBV2 and J is TRBJ2-5, with 9 bases matching TRBD2. CDR3 length: 15 residues. With V trimmed by 6 bases and J by 2 bases, 7 bases remained unmatched. Germline loops: CDR1 SNHLY, CDR2 FYNNEI.

The chain combines TRBV6-4 with TRBJ2-3; 7 bases line up with TRBD1. The CDR3 runs to 15 residues. The V gene end was trimmed by 5 bases and the J gene end by 2 bases; junction bases not matched to a gene: 7. Germline CDR1 is MRHNA and CDR2 is SNTAGT. The CDR3, as DNA: TGTGCCAGCAGTTCCGGGACAGCTGACACAGATACGCAGTATTTT. Encoded protein: CASSSGTADTDTQYF.

The table lists this clone with a few counts. The chain has TRBV7-9 and TRBJ1-2, with D unresolved. V was cut by 1 base and J by 5 bases, with 11 bases left in between. The CDR3 contains 14 residues. Germline CDR1 reads SEHNR; CDR2 reads FQNEAQ (reference sequence). The CDR3, as DNA: TGTGCCAGCAGCTTAGAAGGACTATTTTATGGCTACACCTTC. It translates to CASSLEGLFYGYTF.

This clone was detected a few times. V gene TRBV7-7 combines with J gene TRBJ2-2, with D perhaps matching TRBD1 (6 bases). CDR1 and CDR2 from the germline V gene are SSHAT and FNYEAQ (reference sequence). V was shortened by 5 bases and J by 6 bases, with 16 bases between the two germline ends. The CDR3 spans 15 residues. CDR3 DNA: TGTGCCAGCAGCCCAAAACAGGGAAGGGCCGGGGAGCTGTTTTTT. Its protein product is CASSPKQGRAGELFF.

J is TRBJ2-3 and V is TRBV7-2; D is possibly TRBD2 (6 bases). The ends were cut back, 6 bases at V and 2 bases at J, with 18 bases in the middle. The CDR3 extends over 16 amino acids. Germline values: CDR1 SGHTA, CDR2 FQGNSA. CDR3 DNA sequence: TGTGCCAGCAGATTCACCGCGGGGTTGTCCACAGATACGCAGTATTTT. Protein: CASRFTAGLSTDTQYF.

This clone was found a few times. CDR3 in amino acids: CASSHLRGTQETQYF. The CDR3 DNA is TGCGCCAGCAGCCACCTTAGGGGAACACAGGAGACCCAGTACTTC. V and J are TRBV4-3 and TRBJ2-5; TRBD1 is a possible D gene (5 bases). The germline V gene encodes CDR1 LGHNA and CDR2 YSLEER. The CDR3 is 15 residues long. The V and J ends lost 3 bases and 5 bases respectively, with 16 bases between them.